Below, 23 T cell receptor beta chains from the same sample are listed, as sequenced in a study of blood T cell repertoires in COVID-19. The method was immunoSEQ multiplex PCR; TCRdb's version includes in-frame clones alone and lacks a portion of them. The table lists around 140,000 clones, 60% to 80% of them singletons. Sequences were obtained from peripheral blood. These receptor sequences come from a woman between 45 and 65 years old with active or convalescent COVID-19.

The table lists this clone with a few counts. CDR3 protein: CASSARRGRGNTEAFF. CDR3 bases: TGTGCCAGCAGTGCTCGCAGGGGGCGGGGGAACACTGAAGCTTTCTTT. This sequence joins TRBV2 and TRBJ1-1; the match to TRBD1 covers 8 bases. Germline V lookup: CDR1 SNHLY, CDR2 FYNNEI. Losses at the gene ends were 4 bases for V and 1 base for J; bases not matched to a gene: 8. The CDR3 runs to 16 residues.

The rearrangement links TRBV27 to TRBJ1-3; D call uncertain. CDR3 length: 15 amino acids. Germline V gene sequence: CDR1 MNHEY, CDR2 SMNVEV (reference sequence). V was trimmed by 10 bases and J by 9 bases, leaving 25 bases between them. In DNA, the CDR3 is TGTGCCACCGAAAGACTCCAATGGCGGGGAGGCACCATATATTTT. It specifies CATERLQWRGGTIYF.

This chain links TRBV6-5 with TRBJ1-2; the D is unclear. Germline V gene lookup returns CDR1 MNHEY and CDR2 SVGAGI. Trimming stripped 7 bases from V and 5 bases from J, with 11 bases between. The CDR3 contains 12 residues. The CDR3 DNA reads as TGTGCCAGCAATGGCCGAGGTTATGGCTACACCTTC. This encodes CASNGRGYGYTF.

This clone was seen a few times. This chain joins TRBV7-9 and TRBJ2-2; weak D call: TRBD1 (6 bases). This CDR3 has 16 residues. The germline V gene encodes CDR1 SEHNR and CDR2 FQNEAQ (reference sequence). V lost 5 bases to trimming and J lost 7 bases, with 20 bases between them. The DNA of the CDR3 is TGTGCCAGCAGCAACAGGGACCTGGGCGTTAGCGGGGAGCTGTTTTTT. Protein: CASSNRDLGVSGELFF.

This rearrangement joins TRBV11-2 to TRBJ2-1, with 8 bases fitting TRBD2. Germline values: CDR1 SGHAT, CDR2 FQNNGV. With 3 bases clipped from V and 9 bases from J, the junction kept 10 bases outside the gene matches. This CDR3 is built from 15 residues. The CDR3 coding sequence is TGTGCCAGCAGCTTCTCCGGGACTAGAGTAAGTGAGCAGTTCTTC. Residues: CASSFSGTRVSEQFF.

The rearrangement links TRBV5-5 to TRBJ2-7; possibly TRBD1 for D (6 bases). The CDR3 consists of 16 residues. Trimming took off 3 bases at V and 0 bases at J, with 16 bases between the two ends. CDR1 is SGHKS and CDR2 is YYEKEE in the germline V gene (reference sequence). The CDR3 bases are TGTGCCAGCAGCTCACGTTCCGGGACACCCTCCTACGAGCAGTACTTC. It specifies CASSSRSGTPSYEQYF.

The rearrangement uses TRBV7-3 and TRBJ1-2; D is ambiguous. With 1 base removed from V and 8 bases from J, the gap between germline ends came to 11 bases. The germline V gene has CDR1 SGHTA and CDR2 FQGTGA. This CDR3 spans 13 amino acids. The CDR3 DNA reads TGTGCCAGCAGCTTAAGGGGAGGGAACGGCTACACCTTC. Amino acid sequence: CASSLRGGNGYTF.

This chain links TRBV2 with TRBJ1-6, with D unresolved. Germline V gene lookup returns CDR1 SNHLY and CDR2 FYNNEI. Between the trimmed V and J ends, which lost 6 bases and 0 bases, there was a span of 6 bases. This CDR3 comprises 14 residues. CDR3 DNA sequence: TGTGCCAGCAGGCTAGGCTCCTATAATTCACCCCTCCACTTT. It is translated as CASRLGSYNSPLHF.

This sequence joins TRBV2 and TRBJ2-3; D not resolved. CDR1 is SNHLY, CDR2 FYNNEI, per germline. Trimming took 3 bases from V and 6 from J, leaving 10 bases between them. CDR3 length equals 13 residues. The CDR3 here is CASSDTLGDTQYF. The CDR3 bases are TGTGCCAGCAGTGACACCCTTGGCGATACGCAGTATTTT. The variable domain in full, completed from reference TRBV2 and TRBJ2-3, reads EPEVTQTPSHQVTQMGQEVILRCVPISNHLYFYWYRQILGQKVEFLVSFYNNEISEKSEIFDDQFSVERPDGSNFTLKIRSTKLEDSAMYFCASSDTLGDTQYFGPGTRLTVL.

The chain employs TRBV11-2 and TRBJ2-7; D ambiguous. Trimming took off 5 bases at V and 3 bases at J, with 5 bases between the two ends. The germline V gene encodes CDR1 SGHAT and CDR2 FQNNGV. The CDR3 loop spans 11 amino acids. The CDR3 nucleotides read TGTGCCAGCAGCCGCGGCTACGAGCAGTACTTC. Translation: CASSRGYEQYF.

This clone is a singleton in its sample. This rearrangement joins TRBV6-2 or TRBV6-3 to TRBJ1-3, with a weak D call TRBD1 (5 bases). Germline CDR1 and CDR2: MNHEY and SVGEGT. The length of the CDR3 is 13 residues. V lost 4 bases, J lost 6 bases, and 10 bases lay in between. The CDR3: CASSFDRLNTIYF. The CDR3, as DNA: TGTGCCAGCAGTTTCGACAGACTAAACACCATATATTTT.

In its sample, this clone was seen once. This chain links TRBV12-5 with TRBJ2-1; TRBD2 matches at 16 bases. V shed 2 bases and J 11 bases; nucleotides not matched to a gene: 9. The length of the CDR3 is 17 residues. Germline-derived CDR1 and CDR2 are LGHNT and FRNRAP. The chain's CDR3 is CASGLQTGTSGRDQQFF. CDR3 DNA: TGTGCTAGTGGTTTGCAAACCGGGACTAGCGGGAGGGATCAGCAGTTCTTC.

This chain joins TRBV3-1 (or the pseudogene TRBV3-2) and TRBJ1-2; D might be TRBD1 (5 bases). V was clipped by 7 bases and J by 2 bases, with 14 bases between them. From germline, CDR1 is LGHDT and CDR2 YNNKEL (reference sequence). The CDR3 covers 14 residues. CDR3 coding DNA: TGTGCCAGCACCCTAAGGGGAGGGAACTATGGCTACACCTTC. This translates into CASTLRGGNYGYTF.

The CDR3 spells CASRGGTGGGGYEQYF. As DNA, the CDR3 is TGTGCCAGCAGGGGGGGGACGGGAGGAGGAGGTTACGAGCAGTACTTC. V is TRBV7-2 and J is TRBJ2-7, with TRBD2 matching 7 bases. CDR1 is SGHTA and CDR2 is FQGNSA in the germline V gene. This CDR3 has 16 residues. Trimming took 6 bases from V and 4 from J; bases not matched to a gene: 15.

The chain uses TRBV7-9 and TRBJ2-3; a possible D gene is TRBD1 (5 bases). With 5 bases removed from V and 0 bases from J, the gap between germline ends came to 21 bases. The length of the CDR3 is 18 residues. The germline CDR1 and CDR2 sequences are SEHNR and FQNEAQ (reference sequence). CDR3 protein: CASSAPFWQGSSTDTQYF. In DNA, the CDR3 is TGTGCCAGCAGCGCGCCCTTCTGGCAGGGCTCTAGCACAGATACGCAGTATTTT.

Note on this clone: No conserved phenylalanine or tryptophan is present at the end of the CDR3, so a read error is the likely explanation. The DNA is left out, because the CDR3 cannot be placed on it with certainty; the CDR3 is given as TCRdb lists it. This sequence joins TRBV2 and TRBJ1-1. The germline CDR1 and CDR2 sequences are SNHLY and FYNNEI. A total of 10 residues make up the CDR3, ends included. The CDR3 loop is CASSNRDSCM.

The chain carries TRBV19 and TRBJ1-5, with 9 bases that match TRBD1. The trim removed 1 base at V and 4 bases at J, leaving 2 bases unmatched. This CDR3 region has 15 residues. CDR1 LNHDA and CDR2 SQIVND come from the germline V gene (reference sequence). CDR3 protein: CASSIGTGANQPQHF. The CDR3 DNA follows: TGTGCCAGTAGTATAGGGACAGGGGCGAATCAGCCCCAGCATTTT.

This rearrangement joins TRBV7-9 to TRBJ2-3; 11 nucleotides align to TRBD1. Germline V gives CDR1 SEHNR, CDR2 FQNEAQ (reference sequence). Trimming removed 6 bases from V and 4 bases from J; junction bases left unmatched: 3. This CDR3 comprises 14 residues. The CDR3: CASRRTGGADTQYF. DNA of the CDR3: TGTGCCAGCAGACGGACAGGGGGCGCAGATACGCAGTATTTT.

The genes are TRBV25-1 and TRBJ2-5, with a possible D match to TRBD1 (6 bases). The CDR3 is made up of 14 amino acids. The germline CDR1 and CDR2 sequences are MGHDK and SYGVNS. Deletions cut 4 bases from V and 1 base from J, with 10 bases between. The CDR3 DNA sequence: TGTGCCAGCAGTGCCCCGACAGGCCAAGAGACCCAGTACTTC. Translating gives CASSAPTGQETQYF. The full variable domain, with the rest looked up from reference TRBV25-1 and TRBJ2-5, is EADIYQTPRYLVIGTGKKITLECSQTMGHDKMYWYQQDPGMELHLIHYSYGVNSTEKGDLSSESTVSRIRTEHFPLTLESARPSHTSQYLCASSAPTGQETQYFGPGTRLLVL.

This chain joins TRBV27 and TRBJ1-4, with TRBD1 matching over 9 bases. This CDR3 spans 14 amino acids. Unmatched junction bases numbered 5, after V lost 4 bases and J lost 8 bases. Germline V gene lookup returns CDR1 MNHEY and CDR2 SMNVEV (reference sequence). In DNA, the CDR3 is TGTGCCAGCAGTTCGGACAGGGGTTGGGAAAAACTGTTTTTT. This codes for CASSSDRGWEKLFF.

This clone was detected only a few times. The rearrangement uses TRBV19 and TRBJ2-1; D possibly corresponds to TRBD2 (6 bases). Looked up from germline, CDR1 is LNHDA and CDR2 is SQIVND (reference sequence). Trimming took off 4 bases at V and 4 bases at J, with 14 bases between the two ends. The CDR3 is 15 residues long. CDR3 loop: CASSTSSEGYNEQFF. The CDR3 coding sequence is TGTGCCAGTAGTACCTCTAGCGAGGGATACAATGAGCAGTTCTTC.

The chain uses TRBV6-2 or TRBV6-3 and TRBJ2-1, with D unresolved. The CDR3 runs 12 residues. Germline V gene lookup returns CDR1 MNHEY and CDR2 SVGEGT. V lost 5 bases and J 10 bases, leaving 12 bases between the germline ends. The CDR3 DNA reads as TGTGCCAGCAGTGACGGTCCCAGGGAGCAGTTCTTC. Protein product: CASSDGPREQFF.

This chain uses TRBV5-3 with TRBJ1-2, with TRBD1 matching 8 bases. TRBV5-3 is assigned to the ORF class and has an uncertain function. Trimming took 0 bases from V and 5 from J; bases not matched to a gene: 9. The CDR3 runs 16 residues. The CDR3, as DNA: TGTGCCAGAAGCTTGGGGCAGTTAGACAGGGGATATGGCTACACCTTC. This sequence encodes CARSLGQLDRGYGYTF.